One and the same sample provided the 18 T cell receptor beta chains below, sequenced in a study of T cells in Graves' hyperthyroidism and ophthalmopathy (dated by TCRdb to the late 2010s). Library preparation was by multiplex PCR. Sequenced using an Illumina HiSeq 2000. The TCR beta CDR3 regions were amplified from RNA transcripts. The first round of RT-PCR for the TCR CDR3 was performed with the HTBI primer set and the Qiagen OneStep RT-PCR kit. TCRdb took the public reads, trimmed them with fastp at Q25, ran MiXCR for clone calling and kept in-frame beta chains. Each entry is one CDR3 protein sequence, shown with its most common DNA and genes. For this sample the table gives about half a million distinct CDR3 sequences, of which 15% to 20% were detected only once. 25% to 30% of the sample belongs to the ten largest clones. Sequenced material: blood. Source of these receptors: a woman aged 30 to 39 with Graves' ophthalmopathy.

This clonotype was seen at least ten times. The J gene is TRBJ1-2, the V gene TRBV6-1; TRBD1 is a possible D gene (5 bases). This CDR3 comprises 11 residues. V shed 7 bases and J shed 7 bases, with 10 bases lying between them. The V gene's germline CDR1 is MNHNS and CDR2 SASEGT. The CDR3 coding sequence is TGTGCCAGCAAGGGTGGGGCTGGCTACACCTTC. The encoded protein is CASKGGAGYTF.

V is TRBV12-3 or TRBV12-4 and J is TRBJ2-5; D perhaps matches TRBD2 (5 bases). V was cut by 6 bases and J by 4 bases, with 15 bases left in between. This CDR3 contains 14 residues. The chain's CDR3 is CASSWDLAGETQYF. The CDR3 bases are TGTGCCAGCAGCTGGGATCTCGCGGGAGAGACCCAGTACTTC.

This clonotype was recorded many times. This chain connects TRBV11-3 to TRBJ2-4, with D perhaps given as TRBD1 or TRBD2 (5 bases each). The CDR3 has 14 amino acids. The germline V gene has CDR1 SGHNT and CDR2 YENEEA. V lost 4 bases and J 6 bases, leaving 13 bases between the germline ends. The CDR3 region is CASSSRTRGNIQYF. CDR3 nucleotides: TGTGCCAGCAGCTCCCGGACACGGGGAAACATTCAGTACTTC.

This chain links TRBV11-3 with TRBJ2-2; 8 bases align to TRBD1. Germline trimming cut 8 bases from V and 8 bases from J; bases unmatched to any gene: 13. The CDR3 sequence is 15 residues long. Germline-derived CDR1 and CDR2 are SGHNT and YENEEA. The CDR3 coding sequence is TGTGCCAGCGCCGAAGGCAGGGGGCTTCGTGGGGAGCTGTTTTTT. The encoded protein is CASAEGRGLRGELFF.

J is TRBJ2-7 and V is TRBV29-1; D may be TRBD2 (6 bases). The V end was cut by 6 bases, the J end by 9 bases, with 15 bases between. Germline V CDR1 and CDR2: SQVTM, ANQGSEA. The CDR3 loop spans 11 amino acids. CDR3 in DNA: TGCAGCGTCACTAGCTTGGGGGGGCAGTACTTC. Translation: CSVTSLGGQYF.

CDR3 DNA: TGTGCCAGCAGCGCGTTCCTAGCGGGAGAGTATGCCGAGCAGTACTTC. Translating it yields CASSAFLAGEYAEQYF. This chain uses TRBV9 with TRBJ2-7, with 10 bases fitting TRBD2. The CDR3 consists of 16 residues. Trimming took 3 bases from V and 6 from J; bases not matched to a gene: 12. Germline lookup yields CDR1 SGDLS and CDR2 YYNGEE.

The chain couples TRBV9 to TRBJ1-1, with TRBD1 as a possible D gene (5 bases). CDR3 length: 12 amino acids. V lost 3 bases, J lost 7 bases, and 10 bases lay in between. Looked up from germline, CDR1 is SGDLS and CDR2 is YYNGEE. The chain's CDR3 is CASSDGGGEAFF. The CDR3 DNA follows: TGTGCCAGCAGCGACGGGGGGGGTGAAGCTTTCTTT.

Ten or more counts support this clonotype. The rearrangement links TRBV18 to TRBJ2-1, with 7 bases matching TRBD2. The junction had 2 bases not matched to a gene; V was cut back by 1 base and J by 5 bases. Germline assignment: CDR1 KGHSH and CDR2 LQKENI. The CDR3 runs 14 residues. The DNA of the CDR3 is TGTGCCAGCTCACCACTTAGCGGGCACAATGAGCAGTTCTTC. This translates into CASSPLSGHNEQFF.

This clonotype was observed a handful of times. This sequence joins TRBV6-1 and TRBJ2-6; 7 bases map to TRBD1. Germline lookup yields CDR1 MNHNS and CDR2 SASEGT. The junction had 10 bases not matched to a gene; V was cut back by 5 bases and J by 0 bases. The CDR3 loop spans 18 amino acids. The CDR3 region is CASSLLVGQLSGANVLTF. The CDR3 DNA reads TGTGCCAGCAGTCTACTTGTGGGACAGCTCTCTGGGGCCAACGTCCTGACTTTC.

Points on this clonotype: A read error may be the cause here, since a much bigger clone is one base away. The CDR3 here is CASSFRTSGSDEQLF. CDR3 DNA sequence: TGTGCCAGCAGCTTTCGGACTAGCGGGAGCGATGAGCAGCTCTTC. The gene calls are TRBV7-3 and TRBJ2-1; 13 bases line up with TRBD2. Germline-derived CDR1 and CDR2 are SGHTA and FQGTGA. There are 15 residues in the CDR3.

The chain links TRBV7-2 to TRBJ2-3, with 12 nucleotides matching TRBD2. The CDR3 runs 17 residues. CDR1 and CDR2 from the germline V gene are SGHTA and FQGNSA. After removal of 1 base from V and 2 bases from J, the junction contained 4 bases not matched to a gene. The CDR3 DNA sequence: TGTGCCAGCAGCTTAGGACTAGCGGGAGCATACACAGATACGCAGTATTTT. It yields the protein CASSLGLAGAYTDTQYF.

This clonotype was recorded a few times. The J gene is TRBJ1-1, the V gene TRBV28; no definite D call. V was cut by 7 bases and J by 1 base, with 10 bases left in between. The CDR3 is 13 amino acids. From germline, CDR1 is MDHEN and CDR2 SYDVKM. The CDR3 protein is CASTRPENTEAFF. In nucleotides, the CDR3 is TGTGCCAGCACTCGACCGGAGAACACTGAAGCTTTCTTT.

This clonotype was observed a handful of times. The chain carries TRBV30 and TRBJ1-1; the D is unclear. Germline CDR1 GTSNPN, CDR2 SVGIG (reference sequence). V shed 0 bases and J shed 2 bases, with 10 bases lying between them. The CDR3 has 14 residues. The CDR3 DNA reads TGTGCCTGGAGTGTACCCAGTCGTAACACTGAAGCTTTCTTT. Its protein product is CAWSVPSRNTEAFF. The full variable domain, its missing parts supplied by reference TRBV30 and TRBJ1-1, is SQTIHQWPATLVQPVGSPLSLECTVEGTSNPNLYWYRQAAGRGLQLLFYSVGIGQISSEVPQNLSASRPQDRQFILSSKKLLLSDSGFYLCAWSVPSRNTEAFFGQGTRLTVV.

This clonotype was observed at least ten times. The rearrangement uses TRBV12-3 or TRBV12-4 and TRBJ2-7, with 7 bases lining up with TRBD2. The length of the CDR3 is 15 residues. Trimming took 1 base from V and 5 from J; bases not matched to a gene: 8. The CDR3 is CASSLGGRARNEQYF. The CDR3 DNA is TGTGCCAGCAGTTTAGGAGGGAGGGCCCGGAACGAGCAGTACTTC.

V is TRBV2 and J is TRBJ2-1, with 11 bases aligning to TRBD2. This CDR3 has 10 amino acids. Looked up from germline, CDR1 is SNHLY and CDR2 is FYNNEI. J lost 14 bases, V lost 6 bases, and 0 bases had no gene match. This CDR3 reads CASRGLAEFF. The CDR3 region has the DNA TGTGCCAGCAGGGGACTAGCGGAGTTCTTC.

V and J are TRBV20-1 and TRBJ1-2; possibly TRBD1 for D (5 bases). This CDR3 region has 12 residues. V was shortened by 7 bases and J by 2 bases, with 11 bases between the two germline ends. Germline CDR1 and CDR2: DFQATT and SNEGSKA (reference sequence). This CDR3 is CSVLQANYGYTF. The CDR3 DNA reads TGCAGTGTCTTACAGGCAAACTATGGCTACACCTTC.

In this sample, this clonotype turned up once. In DNA form, the CDR3 reads TGTGCCAGCAGTGACAGCTTTGATCAGCCCCAGCATTTT. It is translated as CASSDSFDQPQHF. V is TRBV6-1 and J is TRBJ1-5, with no clear D. Germline CDR1 and CDR2: MNHNS and SASEGT. This CDR3 is built from 13 residues. Trimming cost V 3 bases and J 5 bases, with 8 bases left between them.

The table lists this clonotype with many counts. The chain couples TRBV2 to TRBJ1-1, with TRBD1 as a possible D gene (5 bases). This CDR3 has 15 amino acids. Germline CDR1 is SNHLY and CDR2 is FYNNEI. The V end lost 7 bases, the J end lost 0 bases, and 15 bases lay between the germline ends. The CDR3: CASNLGRGMNTEAFF. DNA of the CDR3: TGTGCCAGCAATCTAGGACGGGGGATGAACACTGAAGCTTTCTTT.